This section outlines one TCR beta chain sequence together with its context. Its antigen is currently unknown. These data belong to a study of T cell repertoires in cytomegalovirus infection. Germline CDR1 reads MNHEY; CDR2 reads SMNVEV (reference sequence). The V and J ends lost 3 bases and 8 bases, in that order; junction bases with no gene match: 3. This CDR3 is built from 14 residues. General observations from the study: There were HLA-C-restricted CMV-specific TCR beta clonotypes dominating the ex vivo response.

TCRdb ran MiXCR on the reads and lists one entry per CDR3 protein. The table includes about 920,000 distinct CDR3 sequences, 25% to 40% detected once. The specimen comprised cultured CD8+ T cells from PBMCs, sampled from culture after CMV antigen stimulation. V is TRBV27 and J is TRBJ1-4, with TRBD1 matching over 10 bases. This receptor was taken from a human donor in good health (CMV status not recorded). Some clones in this sample may be carry-over from other donors' samples. The CDR3 loop is CASSLTGGLEKLFF. The CDR3 nucleotides read TGTGCCAGCAGTTTGACAGGGGGCCTCGAAAAACTGTTTTTT.